Here is one TCR beta chain with its context. The antigen is not known. Sample treatment: oral pan-JAK inhibitor, 5-10 mg twice daily. Sampling of alopecia areata patients yielded lesional scalp punch biopsies as well as peripheral blood. The source of the sample is a study of CD8+ T cells in alopecia areata. Study in general: Treated patients took oral tofacitinib at 5 to 10 mg twice daily. Tofacitinib therapy lasting 6 to 18 months was followed by 6 months off drug. Overall study results and limits: Given one nonresponder, whether baseline CD8+ expansion relates to response remains uncertain.

RNA extraction and reverse transcription yielded cDNA as sequencing template. Some clones are missing from TCRdb's copy, which holds only in-frame ones; the method was immunoSEQ multiplex PCR. The sample has some 200,000 clones; approximately 56% are singletons. The CDR3 consists of 13 residues. Germline-derived CDR1 and CDR2 are ENHRY and SYGVKD. V dropped 11 bases and J dropped 3; count of bases not matched to a gene: 5. The chain links TRBV10-3 to TRBJ1-1; 11 bases align to TRBD1. The sequence derives from a human donor with alopecia areata. Here the sequenced sample was CD4+ T cells sorted from blood, taken at week 4, from a patient treated with tofacitinib. CDR3 sequence: CAAVGQGDTEAFF. The DNA of the CDR3 is TGTGCCGCCGTGGGACAGGGGGACACTGAAGCTTTCTTT.